This T cell receptor beta chain was captured by sequencing in a study of identical twins. Addition of a universal primer site occurred through template switching, and cDNA carried unique molecular identifiers. TCRdb ran MiXCR on the 5' RACE reads and lists one entry per CDR3 protein. Counted here are over 600,000 distinct CDR3 sequences, 21% occurring once; the ten biggest clones make up approximately 4.5%. J was trimmed by 3 bases and V by 5 bases; bases with no gene match: 16. Germline V gene data show CDR1 as DFQATT and CDR2 as SNEGSKA (reference sequence). This CDR3 has 19 amino acids. The sample was also reused in another study, on T cells expressing NK-cell markers. That work states: The eight sequenced donors comprised seven who were HCMV-seropositive and one who was seronegative.

This clonotype was obtained from a woman younger than 30 in good health. The material sequenced was PBMCs. The chain links TRBV20-1 to TRBJ2-1; 13 bases fit TRBD2. The CDR3 DNA follows: TGCAGTGCTCCGAGCAGACTAGCGGGAGGACAAACCTTCTACAATGAGCAGTTCTTC. Translating it yields CSAPSRLAGGQTFYNEQFF.